Below, 14 T cell receptor beta chains from the same sample are listed, as sequenced in a study of blood T cell repertoires in COVID-19 (dated by TCRdb to 2020 to 2021). Receptors were amplified or captured by the immunoSEQ multiplex PCR assay. Imported from immuneACCESS, the table was reduced by TCRdb to in-frame sequences with V and J called. These copies leave out some clones; in studies compared against another copy, an unresolved V gene accounts for under half, and the cause of the remainder is not known. Counted in this sample were roughly 150,000 clones; 87% of them appeared once. The ten largest clones add up to less than 5.5% of the sample. Sequenced material: peripheral blood. Every receptor here comes from a human donor in a cohort sampled during active COVID-19.

This chain uses TRBV19 with TRBJ1-1, with D unresolved. Per the germline V gene, CDR1 is LNHDA and CDR2 is SQIVND (reference sequence). The CDR3 spans 10 residues. Trimming shortened V by 6 bases and J by 8 bases, and 7 bases separated the two germline ends. The CDR3 nucleotides are TGTGCCAGTAGACGCGAGGAAGCTTTCTTT. This codes for CASRREEAFF.

The V gene is TRBV10-1, the J gene TRBJ2-2; D unclear. This CDR3 has 13 amino acids. CDR1 and CDR2 from the germline V gene are WNHNN and SYGVQD (reference sequence). Trimming left V 4 bases short and J 0 bases short, with 3 bases between. In nucleotides, the CDR3 is TGCGCCAGCAGTGCCGCGAACACCGGGGAGCTGTTTTTT. Its protein is CASSAANTGELFF.

The rearrangement uses TRBV23-1 and TRBJ2-7; a weak D match, TRBD1 (6 bases). TRBV23-1 is sorted into the ORF group, with uncertain function. Trimming took off 0 bases at V and 5 bases at J, with 14 bases between the two ends. The CDR3 is 15 amino acids. CDR3 region: CASSQSSRDTNEQYF. CDR3 nucleotides: TGCGCCAGCAGTCAATCGTCCAGGGACACCAACGAGCAGTACTTC.

The CDR3: CASSDQGFNTEAFF. CDR3 nucleotides: TGTGCCAGCAGCGACCAGGGGTTCAACACTGAAGCTTTCTTT. The rearrangement joins TRBV7-9 to TRBJ1-1, with D perhaps TRBD1 (6 bases). This CDR3 contains 14 residues. CDR1 and CDR2 (germline): SEHNR, FQNEAQ (reference sequence). The V gene lost 5 bases and the J gene lost 2 bases, with 12 bases spanning the gap.

The chain employs TRBV2 and TRBJ2-5; TRBD1 matches at 7 bases. The CDR3 consists of 13 residues. V dropped 6 bases and J dropped 4; count of bases not matched to a gene: 5. Germline CDR1 SNHLY, CDR2 FYNNEI. CDR3 DNA sequence: TGTGCCAGCAGACTGACAGGGACAGAGACCCAGTACTTC. Translation: CASRLTGTETQYF.

V gene TRBV25-1 combines with J gene TRBJ1-6, with unresolved D. V was trimmed by 6 bases and J by 10 bases, leaving 10 bases between them. Germline V lookup: CDR1 MGHDK, CDR2 SYGVNS. The CDR3 sequence is 12 residues long. This chain's CDR3 is CASRERGSPLHF. The CDR3 bases are TGTGCCAGCAGGGAAAGAGGCTCACCCCTCCACTTT.

The chain combines TRBV27 with TRBJ1-6; TRBD1 matches 7 bases. CDR1 is MNHEY and CDR2 is SMNVEV in the germline V gene (reference sequence). CDR3 length equals 14 residues. J gave up 7 bases and V 6 bases, and 6 bases lay outside the gene matches. CDR3 sequence reads: CASRPGQQNSPLHF. CDR3 DNA: TGTGCCAGCAGACCGGGACAGCAAAATTCACCCCTCCACTTT.

Only a few counts were recorded for this clone. This chain joins TRBV2 and TRBJ1-2; TRBD1 matches at 7 bases. The CDR3 runs to 11 residues. Germline V gene sequence: CDR1 SNHLY, CDR2 FYNNEI. The junction had 4 bases not matched to a gene; V was cut back by 6 bases and J by 9 bases. The CDR3 loop reads CASSRDRRYTF. DNA for the CDR3: TGTGCCAGCAGCCGGGACAGACGCTACACCTTC. The complete variable domain, with remaining parts taken from reference TRBV2 and TRBJ1-2, reads EPEVTQTPSHQVTQMGQEVILRCVPISNHLYFYWYRQILGQKVEFLVSFYNNEISEKSEIFDDQFSVERPDGSNFTLKIRSTKLEDSAMYFCASSRDRRYTFGSGTRLTVV.

This clone was counted a single time. The V and J genes are TRBV3-1 (or the pseudogene TRBV3-2) and TRBJ1-4; D is possibly TRBD1 (5 bases). Trimming cost V 4 bases and J 11 bases, with 14 bases left between them. CDR3 length equals 13 residues. Germline CDR1 LGHDT, CDR2 YNNKEL (reference sequence). CDR3 nucleotides: TGTGCCAGCAGCCCCCGACAGAAGAGGAAACTGTTTTTT. Encoded protein: CASSPRQKRKLFF.

This clone was observed once. The gene calls are TRBV28 and TRBJ1-1; D uncertain. V shed 5 bases and J shed 7 bases, with 14 bases lying between them. The CDR3 sequence is 13 residues long. The germline CDR1 and CDR2 sequences are MDHEN and SYDVKM. In DNA form, the CDR3 reads TGTGCCAGCAGTCCACGCGGGCCCCATGAAGCTTTCTTT. Translated: CASSPRGPHEAFF.

The chain combines TRBV7-8 with TRBJ1-1; no definite D call. Trimming cost V 5 bases and J 1 base, with 14 bases left between them. Germline V CDR1 and CDR2: SGHVS, FQNEAQ. This CDR3 has 15 amino acids. The DNA of the CDR3 is TGTGCCAGCAGCCAACCTCCTGGGCGGAACACTGAAGCTTTCTTT. It is translated as CASSQPPGRNTEAFF.

The genes are TRBV9 and TRBJ1-5; perhaps TRBD1 as D (5 bases). The V end was cut by 5 bases, the J end by 5 bases, with 20 bases between. Germline V gives CDR1 SGDLS, CDR2 YYNGEE. The CDR3 contains 16 residues. The CDR3 nucleotides are TGTGCCAGCAGGGCGGATTTTTGTCAGGGTGATCAGCCCCAGCATTTT. As protein: CASRADFCQGDQPQHF.

The chain employs TRBV2 and TRBJ2-7; TRBD2 matches at 7 bases. V shed 8 bases and J 5 bases; nucleotides not matched to a gene: 9. Germline CDR1 reads SNHLY; CDR2 reads FYNNEI. The CDR3 length is 13 residues. The CDR3 DNA sequence: TGTGCCAGCTCCACACCTCGGGGGGACGAGCAGTACTTC. It encodes CASSTPRGDEQYF.

The rearrangement joins TRBV25-1 to TRBJ1-1, with 7 positions matching TRBD1. CDR1 is MGHDK and CDR2 is SYGVNS in the germline V gene. Unmatched junction bases numbered 8, after V lost 6 bases and J lost 1 base. The CDR3 covers 15 residues. The CDR3 bases are TGTGCCAGCAGGTTCGCCGGGACAGCGAACACTGAAGCTTTCTTT. This sequence encodes CASRFAGTANTEAFF.